This T cell receptor beta chain was recovered during a study of T cell clonality in common variable immunodeficiency. Unmatched junction bases numbered 5, after V lost 1 base and J lost 3 bases. Germline V gene lookup returns CDR1 DFQATT and CDR2 SNEGSKA (reference sequence). The CDR3 totals 15 residues. Findings of the study overall: In common variable immunodeficiency, TCR beta chains reportedly carried fewer deletions and N-nucleotide insertions.

This clone appeared many times. Its antigen is not known. The CDR3 is cut off 3 residues early in the read; its end comes from the germline J gene. The method was immunoSEQ multiplex PCR; TCRdb's version includes in-frame clones alone and lacks a portion of them. In total the sample includes 55,000 to 65,000 clones, none of them seen once. Sequenced input: peripheral blood mononuclear cells. This sequence was found in a person aged 18 to 75 in good health. The chain carries TRBV20-1 and TRBJ2-1; TRBD2 agrees at 8 bases. The CDR3 here is CSARGGSGNYNEQFF. The sequenced part of the CDR3 DNA is TGCAGTGCTAGAGGGGGTAGCGGGAACTACAATGAG.